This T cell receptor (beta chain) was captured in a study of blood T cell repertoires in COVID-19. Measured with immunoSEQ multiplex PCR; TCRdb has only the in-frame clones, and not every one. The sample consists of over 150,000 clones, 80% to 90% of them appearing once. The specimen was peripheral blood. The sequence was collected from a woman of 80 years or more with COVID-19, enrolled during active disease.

This chain's CDR3 is CASTMTGGSYEQYF. For the CDR3, the DNA is TGTGCCAGCACTATGACAGGGGGCTCCTACGAGCAGTACTTC. The chain combines TRBV13 with TRBJ2-7; TRBD1 matches 9 bases. Germline V gene sequence: CDR1 PRHDT, CDR2 FYEKMQ (reference sequence). The CDR3 covers 14 residues. Trimming at V came to 7 bases and at J to 0 bases, leaving 4 bases not matched to a gene. Based on the CDR3 plus reference TRBV13 and TRBJ2-7, the full variable domain is AAGVIQSPRHLIKEKRETATLKCYPIPRHDTVYWYQQGPGQDPQFLISFYEKMQSDKGSIPDRFSAQQFSDYHSELNMSSLELGDSALYFCASTMTGGSYEQYFGPGTRLTVT.